One and the same sample provided the 10 T cell receptor beta chains below, sequenced in a study of CD8 T cells in ankylosing spondylitis. Each CDR3 protein is one row after TCRdb ran MiXCR on the 5' RACE reads. The sample has about 150,000 distinct CDR3 sequences; approximately 44% are singletons. Sequenced material: synovial fluid, either unsorted or a sorted T cell fraction (not recorded which). Source of these receptors: a male donor with ankylosing spondylitis.

CDR3 protein: CSAASPRVRVRDTQYF. In nucleotides, the CDR3 is TGCAGTGCCGCGTCCCCCCGTGTTAGGGTGAGGGATACGCAGTATTTT. This chain links TRBV20-1 with TRBJ2-3, with no clear D. Looked up from germline, CDR1 is DFQATT and CDR2 is SNEGSKA (reference sequence). This CDR3 comprises 16 residues. Trimming removed 6 bases at V and 6 bases at J, with 25 bases between.

The chain uses TRBV20-1 and TRBJ1-2, with unresolved D. Germline lookup yields CDR1 DFQATT and CDR2 SNEGSKA (reference sequence). The CDR3 runs to 14 residues. Trimming took 2 bases from V and 2 from J, leaving 12 bases between them. The CDR3 region is CSARPHGGNYGYTF. The CDR3 DNA is TGCAGTGCTAGACCCCACGGAGGCAACTATGGCTACACCTTC.

The V gene is TRBV7-8, the J gene TRBJ2-3; D gene uncertain. This CDR3 has 14 residues. Trimming took off 6 bases at V and 0 bases at J, with 10 bases between the two ends. Germline CDR1 is SGHVS and CDR2 is FQNEAQ. As DNA, the CDR3 is TGTGCCAGCAGTACGACCGTTAGCACAGATACGCAGTATTTT. Protein product: CASSTTVSTDTQYF.

The chain has TRBV29-1 and TRBJ1-1, with D perhaps matching TRBD1 (5 bases). CDR3 length: 14 amino acids. From germline, CDR1 is SQVTM and CDR2 ANQGSEA. Trimming removed 2 bases from V and 2 bases from J, with 12 bases in between. The CDR3 DNA sequence: TGCAGCGTTGAAAAAACAGGATTTAACACTGAAGCTTTCTTT. Translated, it gives CSVEKTGFNTEAFF.

The chain links TRBV12-3 or TRBV12-4 to TRBJ2-1; perhaps TRBD1 as D (5 bases). Trimming took off 3 bases at V and 7 bases at J, with 13 bases between the two ends. CDR3 length: 14 residues. The CDR3 region is CASSFWGGRNEQFF. DNA for the CDR3: TGTGCCAGCAGTTTTTGGGGCGGACGTAATGAGCAGTTCTTC.

Only one count was recorded for this clonotype. The V and J genes are TRBV7-4 and TRBJ1-1; D unclear. V was shortened by 1 base and J by 5 bases, with 11 bases between the two germline ends. CDR1 and CDR2 from the germline V gene are SGHVT and SQSDAQ. The CDR3 runs to 14 residues. CDR3 sequence (DNA): TGTGCCAGCAGCTTAGTCCCAGTCCGTACTGAAGCTTTCTTT. This sequence encodes CASSLVPVRTEAFF.

This chain uses TRBV28 with TRBJ1-2; D is possibly TRBD1 (6 bases). The CDR3 totals 17 residues. V lost 6 bases, J lost 4 bases, and 24 bases lay in between. Germline values: CDR1 MDHEN, CDR2 SYDVKM. CDR3 DNA: TGTGCCAGCAGCTACCACAGGGCCACTAATTGGTTCTATGGCTACACCTTC. Its protein is CASSYHRATNWFYGYTF.

The CDR3 DNA reads as TGTGCCAGCAGCTTAATCCCGGGACAGGGAAAAGAGACCCAGTACTTC. Its translation is CASSLIPGQGKETQYF. V usage is TRBV5-5 and J usage is TRBJ2-5; TRBD1 agrees at 9 bases. The trim removed 2 bases at V and 3 bases at J, leaving 8 bases unmatched. This CDR3 comprises 16 residues. Germline CDR1 reads SGHKS; CDR2 reads YYEKEE (reference sequence).

There are a few counts of this clonotype. This chain joins TRBV12-3 or TRBV12-4 and TRBJ1-1, with D perhaps matching TRBD1 (5 bases). V lost 3 bases and J 11 bases, leaving 16 bases between the germline ends. CDR3 size: 13 residues. The CDR3 loop reads CASSLLGGEGAFF. The CDR3 DNA sequence: TGTGCCAGCAGTTTGTTGGGGGGTGAGGGGGCTTTCTTT.

This chain connects TRBV25-1 to TRBJ2-1, with a tentative D call TRBD2 (5 bases). The CDR3 length is 16 residues. Germline assignment: CDR1 MGHDK and CDR2 SYGVNS. Deletions cut 1 base from V and 5 bases from J, with 15 bases between. This CDR3 reads CASSEFGTKEDNEQFF. The CDR3 DNA sequence: TGTGCCAGCAGTGAATTCGGCACCAAGGAGGACAATGAGCAGTTCTTC.